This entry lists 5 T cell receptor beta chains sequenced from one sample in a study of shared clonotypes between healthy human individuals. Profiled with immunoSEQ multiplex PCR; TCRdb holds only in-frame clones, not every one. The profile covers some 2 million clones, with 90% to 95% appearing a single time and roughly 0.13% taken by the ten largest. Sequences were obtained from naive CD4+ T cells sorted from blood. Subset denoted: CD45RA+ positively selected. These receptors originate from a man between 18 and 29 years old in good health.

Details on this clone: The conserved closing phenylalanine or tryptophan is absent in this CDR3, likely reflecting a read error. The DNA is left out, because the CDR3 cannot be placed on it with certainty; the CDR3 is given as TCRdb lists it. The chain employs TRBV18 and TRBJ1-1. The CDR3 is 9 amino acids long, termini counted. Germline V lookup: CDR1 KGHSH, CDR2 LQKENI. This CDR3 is CASSPRQKV.

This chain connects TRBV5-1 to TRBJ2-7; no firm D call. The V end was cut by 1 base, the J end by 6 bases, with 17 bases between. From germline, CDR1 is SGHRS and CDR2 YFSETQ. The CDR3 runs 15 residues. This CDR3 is CASSLSGPAQTEQYF. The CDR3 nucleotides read TGCGCCAGCAGCTTGAGTGGACCAGCCCAAACCGAGCAGTACTTC.

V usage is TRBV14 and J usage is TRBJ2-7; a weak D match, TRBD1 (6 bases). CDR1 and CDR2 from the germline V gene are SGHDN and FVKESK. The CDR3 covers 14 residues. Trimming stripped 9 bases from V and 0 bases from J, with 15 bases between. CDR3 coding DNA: TGTGCCAGTATGGACAGCTCTAGCTCCTACGAGCAGTACTTC. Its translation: CASMDSSSSYEQYF.

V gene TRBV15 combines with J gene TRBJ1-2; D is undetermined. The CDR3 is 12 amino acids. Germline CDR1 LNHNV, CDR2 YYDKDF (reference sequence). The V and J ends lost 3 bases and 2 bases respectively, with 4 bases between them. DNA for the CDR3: TGTGCCACCAGCAGTAGGAACTATGGCTACACCTTC. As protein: CATSSRNYGYTF.

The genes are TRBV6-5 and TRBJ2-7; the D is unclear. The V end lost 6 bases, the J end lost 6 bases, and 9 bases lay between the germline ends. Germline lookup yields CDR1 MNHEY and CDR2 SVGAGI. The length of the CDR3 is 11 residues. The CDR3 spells CASSLGREQYF. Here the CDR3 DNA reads TGTGCCAGCAGCCTCGGGCGCGAGCAGTACTTC.